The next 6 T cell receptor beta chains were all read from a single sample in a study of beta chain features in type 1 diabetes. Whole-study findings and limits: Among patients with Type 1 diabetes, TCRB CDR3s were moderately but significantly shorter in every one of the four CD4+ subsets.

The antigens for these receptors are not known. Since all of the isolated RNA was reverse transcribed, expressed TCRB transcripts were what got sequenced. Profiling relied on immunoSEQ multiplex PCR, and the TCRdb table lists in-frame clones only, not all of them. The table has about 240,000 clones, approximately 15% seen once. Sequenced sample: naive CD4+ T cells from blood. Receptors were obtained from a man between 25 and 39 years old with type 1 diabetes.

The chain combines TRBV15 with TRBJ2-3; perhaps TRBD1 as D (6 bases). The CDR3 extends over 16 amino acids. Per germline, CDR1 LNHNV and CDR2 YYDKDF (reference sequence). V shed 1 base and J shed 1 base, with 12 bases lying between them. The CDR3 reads CATSRAPDSRTDTQYF. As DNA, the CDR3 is TGTGCCACCAGCAGAGCCCCGGACAGCCGCACAGATACGCAGTATTTT.

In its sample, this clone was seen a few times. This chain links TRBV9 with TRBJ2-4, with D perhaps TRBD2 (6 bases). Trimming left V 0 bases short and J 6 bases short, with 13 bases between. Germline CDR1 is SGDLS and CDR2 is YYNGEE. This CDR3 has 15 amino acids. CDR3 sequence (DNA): TGTGCCAGCAGCGTAGGTGGGGCCGGGGGAAACATTCAGTACTTC. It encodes CASSVGGAGGNIQYF.

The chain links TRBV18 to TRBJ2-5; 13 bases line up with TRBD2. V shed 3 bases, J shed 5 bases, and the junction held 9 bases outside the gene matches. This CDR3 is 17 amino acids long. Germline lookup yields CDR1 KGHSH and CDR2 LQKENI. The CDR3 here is CASSPPGLAGRKETQYF. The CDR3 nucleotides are TGTGCCAGCTCACCTCCGGGACTAGCGGGAAGGAAGGAGACCCAGTACTTC.

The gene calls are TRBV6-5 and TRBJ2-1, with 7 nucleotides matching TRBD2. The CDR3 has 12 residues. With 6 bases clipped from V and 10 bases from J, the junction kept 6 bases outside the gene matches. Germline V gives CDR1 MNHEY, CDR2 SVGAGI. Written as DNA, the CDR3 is TGTGCCAGCAGCGGACTAGTCGGCGAGCAGTTCTTC. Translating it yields CASSGLVGEQFF.

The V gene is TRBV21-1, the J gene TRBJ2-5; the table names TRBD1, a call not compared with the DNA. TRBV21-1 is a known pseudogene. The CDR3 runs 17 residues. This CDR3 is CASSKGRGDRGPETQYF. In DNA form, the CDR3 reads TGTGCCAGCAGCAAAGGAAGGGGGGACAGGGGTCCGGAGACCCAGTACTTC.

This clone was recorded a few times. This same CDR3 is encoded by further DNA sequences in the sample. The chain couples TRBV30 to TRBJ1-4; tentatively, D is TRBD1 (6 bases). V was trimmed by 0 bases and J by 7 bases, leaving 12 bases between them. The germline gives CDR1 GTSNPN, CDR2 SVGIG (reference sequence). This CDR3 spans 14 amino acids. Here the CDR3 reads CAWSVGGLGEKLFF. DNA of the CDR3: TGTGCCTGGAGTGTGGGGGGGCTGGGTGAAAAACTGTTTTTT.